The next 2 T cell receptor beta chains were all read from a single sample in a study of shared clonotypes between healthy human individuals. Data came from immunoSEQ multiplex PCR; TCRdb stores just in-frame clones and leaves some out. This sample has over a million clones; roughly 95% occur once, and the top ten carry about 1%. Source material: naive CD4+ T cells sorted from blood. Subset of the sample: CD45RA+ positively selected. These receptors were taken from a man younger than 40 in good health.

This clone came up once. The chain uses TRBV21-1 and TRBJ2-7; whether TRBD2, the table's D call, matches the DNA was not checked. TRBV21-1 corresponds to a pseudogene. CDR3 length: 15 residues. The DNA for the CDR3 is TGTGCCAGCAGCAAAAGAGACGACGGAGAATACGAGCAGTACTTC. Amino acid sequence: CASSKRDDGEYEQYF.

The J gene is TRBJ2-7, the V gene TRBV15; 11 bases fit TRBD2. The V gene's germline CDR1 is LNHNV and CDR2 YYDKDF (reference sequence). The CDR3 runs to 15 residues. Germline trimming cut 0 bases from V and 6 bases from J; bases unmatched to any gene: 4. The CDR3 bases are TGTGCCACCAGCAGAGATGAGCTAGCGGGAGGCGAGCAGTACTTC. This translates into CATSRDELAGGEQYF.